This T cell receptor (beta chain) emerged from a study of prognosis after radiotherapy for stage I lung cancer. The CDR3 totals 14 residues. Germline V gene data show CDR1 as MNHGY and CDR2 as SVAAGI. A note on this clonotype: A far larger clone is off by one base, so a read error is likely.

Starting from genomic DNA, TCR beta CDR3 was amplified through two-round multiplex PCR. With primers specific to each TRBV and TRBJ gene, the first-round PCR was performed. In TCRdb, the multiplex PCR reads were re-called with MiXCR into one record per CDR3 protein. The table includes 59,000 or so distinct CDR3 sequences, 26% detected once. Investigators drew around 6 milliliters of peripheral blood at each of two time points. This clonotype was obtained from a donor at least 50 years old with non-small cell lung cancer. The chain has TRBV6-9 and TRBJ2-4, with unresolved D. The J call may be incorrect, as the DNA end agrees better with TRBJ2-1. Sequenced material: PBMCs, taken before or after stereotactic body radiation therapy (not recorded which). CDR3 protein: CASSYLPVENDQFF. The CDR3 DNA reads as TGTGCCAGCAGTTACTTGCCTGTGGAGAATGATCAGTTCTTC.